Shown below are 7 T cell receptor beta chains from a single sample sequenced in a study of T cell responses to AZD1222 COVID-19 vaccine. Clones were read by immunoSEQ multiplex PCR, and TCRdb kept only the in-frame ones, dropping some. The table includes 120,000 or so clones, approximately 90% detected once. The material was peripheral blood, obtained on day 0 of AZD1222 vaccination. All receptors come from an adult in good health.

This chain links TRBV9 with TRBJ2-1; the D gene could be TRBD1 or TRBD2 (5 bases each). The CDR3 runs 15 residues. V shed 4 bases and J shed 3 bases, with 14 bases lying between them. Per the germline V gene, CDR1 is SGDLS and CDR2 is YYNGEE. CDR3 DNA sequence: TGTGCCAGCAGCCCTCGGGACCTAAGCTACAATGAGCAGTTCTTC. Protein sequence: CASSPRDLSYNEQFF.

The genes are TRBV19 and TRBJ2-1, with D unclear. Germline V lookup: CDR1 LNHDA, CDR2 SQIVND (reference sequence). Trimming removed 4 bases from V and 0 bases from J, with 10 bases in between. The CDR3 has 15 residues. CDR3 sequence reads: CASSNSRSSYNEQFF. DNA of the CDR3: TGTGCCAGTAGTAATAGCCGGAGCTCCTACAATGAGCAGTTCTTC.

V and J are TRBV9 and TRBJ1-2, with 8 positions matching TRBD1. The CDR3 consists of 13 residues. Trimming at V came to 6 bases and at J to 8 bases, leaving 9 bases not matched to a gene. The germline gives CDR1 SGDLS, CDR2 YYNGEE. CDR3 in amino acids: CASTTDRESGYTF. In nucleotides, the CDR3 is TGTGCCAGCACCACGGACAGGGAAAGCGGCTACACCTTC. The full variable domain, rest sourced from reference TRBV9 and TRBJ1-2, is DSGVTQTPKHLITATGQRVTLRCSPRSGDLSVYWYQQSLDQGLQFLIQYYNGEERAKGNILERFSAQQFPDLHSELNLSSLELGDSALYFCASTTDRESGYTFGSGTRLTVV.

The chain uses TRBV2 and TRBJ2-7; a weak D match, TRBD1 (5 bases). The CDR3 totals 13 residues. The ends were cut back, 7 bases at V and 2 bases at J, with 12 bases in the middle. CDR1 is SNHLY and CDR2 is FYNNEI in the germline V gene. The CDR3 nucleotides are TGTGCCAGCAAGGCAGGGTACACCTACGAGCAGTACTTC. Its translation: CASKAGYTYEQYF.

The gene calls are TRBV6-1 and TRBJ2-7, with D maybe TRBD1 (5 bases). Germline assignment: CDR1 MNHNS and CDR2 SASEGT. The ends were cut back, 2 bases at V and 0 bases at J, with 14 bases in the middle. The CDR3 contains 16 residues. As DNA, the CDR3 is TGTGCCAGCAGTGAAAATCTAGTGACAGCCTCCTACGAGCAGTACTTC. This translates into CASSENLVTASYEQYF.

The chain employs TRBV5-4 and TRBJ2-1; 8 bases are a match to TRBD2. CDR1 is SGHNT, CDR2 YYREEE, per germline (reference sequence). The V and J ends lost 7 bases and 2 bases, in that order; junction bases with no gene match: 11. This CDR3 spans 16 amino acids. CDR3 protein: CASYKREPFPYNEQFF. As DNA, the CDR3 is TGTGCCAGCTATAAGCGGGAGCCCTTCCCCTACAATGAGCAGTTCTTC.

J is TRBJ1-3 and V is TRBV28; the D is unclear. Deletions cut 4 bases from V and 0 bases from J, with 16 bases between. CDR1 is MDHEN, CDR2 SYDVKM, per germline. The length of the CDR3 is 17 residues. CDR3: CASSSSGRFLSGNTIYF. The CDR3 bases are TGTGCCAGCAGTTCAAGTGGGCGGTTCCTCTCTGGAAACACCATATATTTT.